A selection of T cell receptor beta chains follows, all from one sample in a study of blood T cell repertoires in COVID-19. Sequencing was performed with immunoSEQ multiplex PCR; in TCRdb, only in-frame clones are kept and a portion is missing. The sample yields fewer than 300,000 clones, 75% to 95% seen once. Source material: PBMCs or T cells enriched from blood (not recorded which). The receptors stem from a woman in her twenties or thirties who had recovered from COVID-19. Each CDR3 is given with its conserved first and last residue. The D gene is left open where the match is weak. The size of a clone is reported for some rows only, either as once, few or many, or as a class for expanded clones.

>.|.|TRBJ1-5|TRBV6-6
TGTGCCAGCAGTTTAGATTCTCAGCCCCAGCATTTT
CASSLDSQPQHF
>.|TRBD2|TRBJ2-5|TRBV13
TGTGCCAGCAGCTTCAAACGGACTAGCGGGGGGGGCCAAGAGACCCAGTACTTC
CASSFKRTSGGGQETQYF
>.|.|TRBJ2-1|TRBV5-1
TGCGCCAGCAGCTTGCCGGAGACGGAGAATGAGCAGTTCTTC
CASSLPETENEQFF
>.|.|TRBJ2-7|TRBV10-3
TGTGCCATCAGTGAGTTAGCACCGAACACCTACGAGCAGTACTTC
CAISELAPNTYEQYF
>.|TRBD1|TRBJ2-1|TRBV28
TGTGCCAGTGTCCCGCCGGGACAGGTCAGCAATGAGCAGTTCTTC
CASVPPGQVSNEQFF
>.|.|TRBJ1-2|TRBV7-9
TGTGCCAGCAGCTTCGACAGGTCCGTTTACGGTGGCTACACCTTC
CASSFDRSVYGGYTF
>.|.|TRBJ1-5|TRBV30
TGTGCCTGGAGTGTACGACACGGAGGTCAGCCCCAGCATTTT
CAWSVRHGGQPQHF
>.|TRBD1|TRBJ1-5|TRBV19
TGTGCCAGTAGTATTTTGGGACAGGGCCTGAAACGACAGCCCCAGCATTTT
CASSILGQGLKRQPQHF
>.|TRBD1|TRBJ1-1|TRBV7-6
TGTGCCAGCAGCGGGACAGGGGCCACTGAAGCTTTCTTT
CASSGTGATEAFF
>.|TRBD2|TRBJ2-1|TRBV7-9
TGTGCCAGCACCACTTATAGCGGGATCTATGAGCAGTTCTTC
CASTTYSGIYEQFF
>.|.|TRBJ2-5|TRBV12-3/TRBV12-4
TGTGCCAGCAGTCCCACCGGGGAGACCCAGTACTTC
CASSPTGETQYF
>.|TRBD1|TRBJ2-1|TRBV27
TGTGCCAGCAGTCCAGGACAGGGCCTACACTCCTACAATGAGCAGTTCTTC
CASSPGQGLHSYNEQFF
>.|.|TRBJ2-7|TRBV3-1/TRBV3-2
TGTGCCAGCAGCCTTATGTCCTACGAGCAGTACTTC
CASSLMSYEQYF
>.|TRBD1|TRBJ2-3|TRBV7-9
TGTGCCAGCAGCACAGGACAGGGGGAAGTTGATACGCAGTATTTT
CASSTGQGEVDTQYF
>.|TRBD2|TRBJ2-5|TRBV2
TGTGCCAGCAGTGACGGGTCGGGAGGGCCAGAGACCCAGTACTTC
CASSDGSGGPETQYF
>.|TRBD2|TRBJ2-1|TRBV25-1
TGTGCCAGCAGTGAATTATTCAGCGGGAGTAGAAATGAGCAGTTCTTC
CASSELFSGSRNEQFF
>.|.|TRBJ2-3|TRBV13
TGTGCCAGCAGCTTAGGCCTCTTACAGGGATGGACAGATACGCAGTATTTT
CASSLGLLQGWTDTQYF
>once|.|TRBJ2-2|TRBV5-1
TGCGCCAGCAGCTTGGCGGTCACCGGGGAGCTGTTTTTT
CASSLAVTGELFF
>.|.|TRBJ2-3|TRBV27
TGTGCCAGCAGTCGCGGGGGCACAGATACGCAGTATTTT
CASSRGGTDTQYF
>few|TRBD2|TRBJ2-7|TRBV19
TGTGCCACCTCCGGGGGAAGCGGGAGGGCTGGTGTAGCCTACGAGCAGTACTTC
CATSGGSGRAGVAYEQYF
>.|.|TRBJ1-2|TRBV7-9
TGTGCCAGCAGCTTTCTGTCTTACTATGGCTACACCTTC
CASSFLSYYGYTF
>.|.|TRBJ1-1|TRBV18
TGTGCCAGCTCACCAGGGGGCTATTTCACTGAAGCTTTCTTT
CASSPGGYFTEAFF
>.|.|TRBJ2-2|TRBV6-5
TGTGCCAGCAGTTACCTTCCGAACACCGGGGAGCTGTTTTTT
CASSYLPNTGELFF
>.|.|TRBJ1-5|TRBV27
TGTGCCAGCAGTTCAGGGGCACGTAGCAATCAGCCCCAGCATTTT
CASSSGARSNQPQHF
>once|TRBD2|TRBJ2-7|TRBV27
TGTGCCAGCAGTTTCAGCGGGAGGCGTTACGAGCAGTACTTC
CASSFSGRRYEQYF
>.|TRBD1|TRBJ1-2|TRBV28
TGTGCCAGCAGTCTGGGACAGGGTGGGGGCTACACCTTC
CASSLGQGGGYTF
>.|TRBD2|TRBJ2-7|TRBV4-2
TGTGCCAGCAGCCAAACCAGGAGGGCACATGGTCACGGACTAGCGGGACACGAGCAGTACTTC
CASSQTRRAHGHGLAGHEQYF